This TCR beta chain is from a study of shared clonotypes between healthy human individuals. Looking at the study overall: Three plates each covered CD4 naive and memory; CD8 naive two, CD8 memory one. Study-wide findings and caveats: With several donors compared, around 5% of naive CD4 clonotypes were shared.

This CDR3 has 17 amino acids. Positively selected for CCR7, the CD45RO-negative cells used as naive CD8 cells excluded terminally differentiated effector memory CD45RA+ cells. A note on this clone: Its antigen is unidentified.

It was at deep level that the assay was run. TCRdb's table, derived via immunoSEQ multiplex PCR, lists solely in-frame clones and lacks some. Among hundreds of thousands of clones listed, 95% to 96% were seen once. This clonotype was obtained from a woman aged 30 to 39 in good health. The chain is built from TRBV21-1 and TRBJ1-1; the D call TRBD1 from the table was never checked on the DNA. TRBV21-1 is listed as a pseudogene. Sequenced material: naive CD8+ T cells sorted from blood. CDR3 coding DNA: TGTGCCAGCAGCCCCGGGGGACAGGGGAGTGCGGAGGGTGAAGCTTTCTTT. Translating it yields CASSPGGQGSAEGEAFF.